This T cell receptor (beta chain) derives from a study of shared clonotypes between healthy human individuals. Sequencing was at deep level. The table came from immunoSEQ multiplex PCR; TCRdb's copy has only in-frame clones and leaves some out. The repertoire holds hundreds of thousands of clones, with around 96% as singletons. CD45RO-negative, CCR7-positively selected cells formed the naive CD8 fraction, excluding terminally differentiated effector memory CD45RA+ cells. The length of the CDR3 is 18 residues. Per germline, CDR1 MDHEN and CDR2 SYDVKM. The V gene end was trimmed by 5 bases and the J gene end by 2 bases; junction bases not matched to a gene: 15.

Sequencing was performed on naive CD8+ T cells sorted from blood. J is TRBJ2-7 and V is TRBV28; 10 bases line up with TRBD2. This TCR was sampled from a woman in her twenties or thirties in good health. CDR3 residues: CASSQFSGLATLAYEQYF. The CDR3 DNA sequence: TGTGCCAGCAGTCAATTTTCGGGACTAGCGACTTTAGCCTACGAGCAGTACTTC.